Listed below are T cell receptor beta chains from one sample, sequenced in a study of T-cell reconstitution after alpha-beta-depleted transplantation in children. In TCRdb, the PCR reads were re-called with MiXCR into one record per CDR3 protein. The table has 170,000 or so distinct CDR3 sequences, approximately 6.8% seen once. This specimen consisted of PBMCs from the stem cell graft donor, obtained from the stem cell graft. These receptors all stem from a human donor who donated a stem cell graft to a child with Wiskott-Aldrich syndrome. CDR3s include the opening cysteine and the closing phenylalanine or tryptophan. The D gene is left open where the match is weak. Size values are once, few and many counts, or a class for expanded clones, and some rows have none.

>TRBJ2-1|TRBV4-1|many|TRBD1
TGCGCCAGCAGCCCCACGCAGGGGGAGTACAATGAGCAGTTCTTC
CASSPTQGEYNEQFF
>TRBJ1-6|TRBV5-1|-|TRBD1
TGCGCCAGCAGCCCCATGGACAGGGCCAGCGGGACCCTCCACTTT
CASSPMDRASGTLHF
>TRBJ2-5|TRBV6-2/TRBV6-3|many|-
TGTGCCAGCAGTTACACGGGAAGTAGCGGACAAGAGACCCAGTACTTC
CASSYTGSSGQETQYF
>TRBJ2-5|TRBV18|many|-
TGTGCCAGCTCATTTGCATCGCGGGAAGGTAGAGAGACCCAGTACTTC
CASSFASREGRETQYF
>TRBJ2-1|TRBV15|many|TRBD1
TGTGCCACCAGCAGAGTATATGGGACAGGGGAGGTCAATGAGCAGTTCTTC
CATSRVYGTGEVNEQFF
>TRBJ2-1|TRBV5-1|many|TRBD2
TGCGCCAGCAGCCCCCACATCCCTAGCGGGAGTAATGAGCAGTTCTTC
CASSPHIPSGSNEQFF
>TRBJ2-3|TRBV7-7|many|-
TGTGCCAGCAGTCTAAGGTTGTTCACAGATACGCAGTATTTT
CASSLRLFTDTQYF
>TRBJ2-4|TRBV29-1|-|TRBD2
TGCGACCTGGCGGGACTAGGGAGCAAAAACATTCAGTACTTC
CDLAGLGSKNIQYF
>TRBJ2-3|TRBV29-1|many|-
TGCAGCGTTGCAGGGGGTAGCGGGATCAGCACAGATACGCAGTATTTT
CSVAGGSGISTDTQYF
>TRBJ2-3|TRBV12-3/TRBV12-4|many|TRBD2
TGTGCCAGCATCGAACGGACTAGCGGGAGGGATACGCAGTATTTT
CASIERTSGRDTQYF
>TRBJ2-5|TRBV6-2/TRBV6-3|-|-
TGTACCAGCGGACAGCAAGAGACCCAGTACTTC
CTSGQQETQYF
>TRBJ1-5|TRBV4-1|many|-
TGCGCCAGCAGCCAAGATTTTAATAGCAATCAGCCCCAGCATTTT
CASSQDFNSNQPQHF
>TRBJ1-2|TRBV20-1|-|-
TGCAGTGCTAGTTTGAAGGGGACGGGCTATGGCTACACCTTC
CSASLKGTGYGYTF
>TRBJ2-3|TRBV20-1|many|TRBD1
TGCAGTGCTAGACGGACAGGGATCACAGATACGCAGTATTTT
CSARRTGITDTQYF
>TRBJ1-1|TRBV20-1|many|TRBD1
TGCAGTGCTACCACCCGAGGGGGACAGGGAGCTTTCTTT
CSATTRGGQGAFF
>TRBJ1-1|TRBV12-3/TRBV12-4|many|-
TGTGCCAGCAGTTTCCCCCCGGCGGTGAACACTGAAGCTTTCTTT
CASSFPPAVNTEAFF
>TRBJ2-5|TRBV12-3/TRBV12-4|many|TRBD1
TGTGCCAGCAGGCTCATGACGGACAGGACAGAGACCCAGTACTTC
CASRLMTDRTETQYF
>TRBJ2-3|TRBV24-1|many|TRBD1
TGTGCCACCAGTGATTTCAGGCAGGGGGCCACAGATACGCAGTATTTT
CATSDFRQGATDTQYF
>TRBJ2-7|TRBV25-1|-|-
TGTGCCAGCAGTCCGCTGGAGGTTCTCTCCTACGAGCAGTACTTC
CASSPLEVLSYEQYF
>TRBJ2-1|TRBV12-3/TRBV12-4|many|-
TGTGCCAGCAGCCATAGATCCCTAGGGGACAATGAGCAGTTCTTC
CASSHRSLGDNEQFF
>TRBJ2-5|TRBV5-5|many|TRBD2
TGTGCCAGCAGCTTGAGGCAGTGGGTTAGCGGGGGCCAAGAGACCCAGTACTTC
CASSLRQWVSGGQETQYF
>TRBJ2-2|TRBV6-5|many|-
TGTGCCAGCAGTTACTCGATTAAAAACACCGGGGAGCTGTTTTTT
CASSYSIKNTGELFF
>TRBJ2-2|TRBV12-3/TRBV12-4|many|TRBD1
TGTGCCAGTAAAATCAAAGGGACAGGACCGAACACCGGGGAGCTGTTTTTT
CASKIKGTGPNTGELFF
>TRBJ2-7|TRBV25-1|many|-
TGTGCCAGCAGTGAATGGGGCGGGGGCCCTCTGGAGCAGTACTTC
CASSEWGGGPLEQYF
>TRBJ2-1|TRBV24-1|many|TRBD1
TGTGCCACCAGGGGACAGGGAAGGGAGCAGTTCTTC
CATRGQGREQFF
>TRBJ2-1|TRBV12-3/TRBV12-4|-|TRBD2
TGTGCCAGCAGTTTGGGCGGGAGGGGGGTCTACAATGAGCAGTTCTTC
CASSLGGRGVYNEQFF
>TRBJ2-2|TRBV5-1|many|-
TGCGCCAGCAGCTTGGAGGTTGTGGGGACCTACACCGGGGAGCTGTTTTTT
CASSLEVVGTYTGELFF
>TRBJ1-5|TRBV27|many|TRBD1
TGTGCCAGCAGTTGGGGACAGAACAATCAGCCCCAGCATTTT
CASSWGQNNQPQHF
>TRBJ1-4|TRBV5-1|few|-
TGCGCCAGCAGCTTGGATACTTTGTGGAAAAAACTGTTTTTT
CASSLDTLWKKLFF
>TRBJ2-1|TRBV28|many|TRBD2
TGTGCCAGCAGTTTACTAGCGGGAGTAGGTGATGAGCAGTTCTTC
CASSLLAGVGDEQFF
>TRBJ1-1|TRBV20-1|-|TRBD1
TGCAGTGCACAAACAGGGGATGCGTACACTGAAGCTTTCTTT
CSAQTGDAYTEAFF
>TRBJ1-6|TRBV12-3/TRBV12-4|many|-
TGTGCCAGCAGTCCGCCTGGGGGGCTAATATTCACCCTCCACTTT
CASSPPGGLIFTLHF
>TRBJ1-1|TRBV2|few|-
TGTGCCAGCAGTAAATCGGGGGGCACTGAAGCTTTCTTT
CASSKSGGTEAFF